The rows below give T cell receptor beta chains drawn from one sample of a study of T cell repertoires in aging, cancer and after chemotherapy. Each CDR3 protein gets one entry after TCRdb re-called the multiplex PCR reads with MiXCR. Of around 1,400 distinct CDR3 sequences in the sample, around 23% were seen once. The sequenced material came from blood. All receptors derive from a human donor with a blood cancer. Each CDR3 is given with its conserved first and last residue. D genes are given only for firm matches. The size of a clone is reported for some rows only, either as once, few or many, or as a class for expanded clones.

length	V	size	J	D	CDR3	DNA
18	TRBV21-1	NA	TRBJ2-3	NA	CATKNPGGGSPCTDTQYF	TGTGCCACCAAAAATCCCGGGGGCGGGAGTCCCTGCACAGATACGCAGTATTTT
15	TRBV5-1	NA	TRBJ1-4	TRBD1	CASSLVGTGGEKLFF	TGCGCCAGCAGCTTGGTCGGGACAGGTGGGGAAAAACTGTTTTTT
14	TRBV7-2	medium-sized	TRBJ2-5	NA	CASTSFRRAETQYF	TGTGCCAGCACTTCCTTTCGTAGGGCAGAGACCCAGTACTTC
16	TRBV7-2	NA	TRBJ1-2	NA	CASSLAGGREGYGYTF	TGTGCCAGCAGCTTAGCGGGCGGGCGTGAAGGCTATGGCTACACCTTC
18	TRBV12-3/TRBV12-4	NA	TRBJ1-5	TRBD1	CASSLSNRGAYGNQPQHF	TGTGCCAGCAGTTTATCAAACAGGGGTGCCTATGGCAATCAGCCCCAGCATTTT
15	TRBV29-1	medium-sized	TRBJ2-4	TRBD1	CSASGTAKAKNIQYF	TGCAGCGCTTCCGGGACAGCGAAGGCCAAAAACATTCAGTACTTC
14	TRBV6-1	large	TRBJ2-2	TRBD1	CASEDRADTGELFF	TGTGCCAGCGAGGACAGGGCCGACACCGGGGAGCTGTTTTTT
14	TRBV11-3	NA	TRBJ1-1	TRBD1	CASSLDRTGREAFF	TGTGCCAGCAGCTTAGATAGGACAGGGAGGGAAGCTTTCTTT
14	TRBV5-1	medium-sized	TRBJ2-2	NA	CASSPPTNTGELFF	TGCGCCAGCAGCCCCCCCACGAACACCGGGGAGCTGTTTTTT
14	TRBV20-1	NA	TRBJ2-1	NA	CSAIWGVPGNEQFF	TGCAGTGCTATCTGGGGGGTACCCGGCAATGAGCAGTTCTTC
15	TRBV19	large	TRBJ2-2	NA	CASTDWAVNTGELFF	TGTGCCAGTACCGATTGGGCGGTGAACACCGGGGAGCTGTTTTTT
15	TRBV6-1	large	TRBJ2-2	TRBD2	CASTTSGSNTGELFF	TGTGCCAGCACCACTAGCGGGAGCAACACCGGGGAGCTGTTTTTT
16	TRBV29-1	large	TRBJ2-2	TRBD2	CSVSGTSGTNTGELFF	TGCAGCGTTAGCGGGACTAGCGGAACGAACACCGGGGAGCTGTTTTTT
14	TRBV6-1	medium-sized	TRBJ2-2	NA	CASSQGRSTGELFF	TGTGCCAGCAGCCAGGGGCGGAGCACCGGGGAGCTGTTTTTT
13	TRBV19	medium-sized	TRBJ2-7	TRBD1	CASSFTGGSEQYF	TGTGCCAGTTCCTTTACAGGGGGAAGCGAGCAGTACTTC
15	TRBV20-1	medium-sized	TRBJ2-1	TRBD2	CSASRGGGADNEQFF	TGCAGTGCTAGCCGGGGGGGCGGGGCCGACAATGAGCAGTTCTTC
16	TRBV18	medium-sized	TRBJ1-4	NA	CASSPRGPSTNEKLFF	TGTGCCAGCTCCCCACGAGGTCCCTCAACTAATGAAAAACTGTTTTTT
13	TRBV28	NA	TRBJ1-5	TRBD1	CASREGAGQPQHF	TGTGCCAGCAGGGAGGGGGCCGGTCAGCCCCAGCATTTT
15	TRBV6-1	medium-sized	TRBJ1-2	TRBD1	CASSEANRGNYGYTF	TGTGCCAGCAGTGAAGCCAACAGGGGGAACTATGGCTACACCTTC
13	TRBV10-3	medium-sized	TRBJ2-7	NA	CAITAGPAYEQYF	TGTGCCATCACCGCCGGGCCCGCCTACGAGCAGTACTTC
21	TRBV4-2	medium-sized	TRBJ2-3	NA	CASSQEVPGLAQVFSGDTQYF	TGTGCCAGCAGCCAAGAGGTTCCGGGTTTAGCACAGGTCTTCAGCGGGGATACGCAGTATTTT
16	TRBV5-5	large	TRBJ2-7	NA	CASSPFVGQASYEQYF	TGTGCCAGCAGCCCATTCGTCGGGCAGGCATCCTACGAGCAGTACTTC
15	TRBV5-1	few	TRBJ1-1	NA	CASSLEEVMNTEAFF	TGCGCCAGCAGCTTGGAGGAGGTCATGAACACTGAAGCTTTCTTT
12	TRBV10-1	few	TRBJ1-1	TRBD1	CASSDRGTEAFF	TGCGCCAGCAGTGACAGGGGGACTGAAGCTTTCTTT
15	TRBV5-4	medium-sized	TRBJ1-2	TRBD1	CASSAGTGSNYGYTF	TGTGCCAGCAGCGCCGGGACAGGGTCCAACTATGGCTACACCTTC
14	TRBV10-1	NA	TRBJ1-6	NA	CASSFGSGNSPLHF	TGCGCCAGCAGTTTTGGGTCCGGCAATTCACCCCTCCACTTT
15	TRBV20-1	few	TRBJ2-4	TRBD2	CSAGTSGRAKNIQYF	TGCAGTGCCGGGACTAGCGGGAGGGCCAAAAACATTCAGTACTTC
14	TRBV25-1	medium-sized	TRBJ2-3	TRBD1	CASSRDRTVDTQYF	TGTGCCAGCTCCCGGGACAGGACGGTCGATACGCAGTATTTT
15	TRBV5-4	medium-sized	TRBJ2-2	NA	CASGLSGGNTGELFF	TGTGCCAGCGGGCTTTCCGGAGGGAACACCGGGGAGCTGTTTTTT
15	TRBV30	medium-sized	TRBJ2-1	NA	CAWDTGWTQYNEQFF	TGTGCCTGGGACACCGGGTGGACTCAATACAATGAGCAGTTCTTC
13	TRBV7-3	few	TRBJ2-7	NA	CASSPKVGGEQYF	TGTGCCAGCAGCCCTAAGGTTGGGGGCGAGCAGTACTTC
12	TRBV6-2/TRBV6-3	medium-sized	TRBJ2-5	NA	CASSLVGETQYF	TGTGCCAGCAGTCTCGTCGGAGAGACCCAGTACTTC
12	TRBV6-1	medium-sized	TRBJ2-5	TRBD2	CASPGRWETQYF	TGTGCCAGTCCCGGGAGGTGGGAGACCCAGTACTTC
14	TRBV25-1	few	TRBJ2-5	NA	CASSGHRSQETQYF	TGTGCCAGCAGTGGTCACAGAAGCCAAGAGACCCAGTACTTC
15	TRBV7-6	NA	TRBJ2-3	TRBD2	CASSFGTSGTDTQYF	TGTGCCAGCAGCTTCGGGACTAGCGGGACAGATACGCAGTATTTT
12	TRBV6-2/TRBV6-3	medium-sized	TRBJ1-4	NA	CASSSTAEKLFF	TGTGCCAGCAGTTCGACAGCAGAAAAACTGTTTTTT
14	TRBV10-3	medium-sized	TRBJ2-7	NA	CATSLGGQGGEQYF	TGTGCCACAAGCCTCGGCGGGCAGGGGGGCGAGCAGTACTTC
14	TRBV11-1	medium-sized	TRBJ1-5	NA	CASNLDGSNQPQHF	TGTGCCAGCAATTTAGATGGGAGCAATCAGCCCCAGCATTTT
17	TRBV5-6	NA	TRBJ2-2	TRBD2	CASSLAAGGSNTGELFF	TGTGCCAGCAGCTTGGCAGCGGGAGGCTCGAACACCGGGGAGCTGTTTTTT
15	TRBV6-4	medium-sized	TRBJ1-2	NA	CASSDSSGGADGYTF	TGTGCCAGCAGTGACTCCTCGGGGGGCGCAGATGGCTACACCTTC
11	TRBV7-2	medium-sized	TRBJ2-5	NA	CASSFAETQYF	TGTGCCAGCAGCTTCGCAGAGACCCAGTACTTC
16	TRBV28	medium-sized	TRBJ2-1	NA	CASRIRKDTGYNEQFF	TGTGCCAGCAGGATCAGGAAGGATACCGGTTACAATGAGCAGTTCTTC
15	TRBV5-1	medium-sized	TRBJ1-4	TRBD1	CASSLAGTGGEKLFF	TGCGCCAGCAGCTTGGCCGGGACAGGGGGGGAAAAACTGTTTTTT
12	TRBV6-2/TRBV6-3	medium-sized	TRBJ2-1	NA	CASKATSNEQFF	TGTGCCAGCAAGGCAACTAGCAATGAGCAGTTCTTC
15	TRBV30	large	TRBJ2-3	NA	CAWSRVQANTDTQYF	TGTGCCTGGAGTCGGGTGCAGGCGAACACAGATACGCAGTATTTT
13	TRBV18	large	TRBJ2-1	NA	CASSPRRDNEQFF	TGTGCCAGCTCACCACGCCGGGACAATGAGCAGTTCTTC
16	TRBV6-1	medium-sized	TRBJ2-3	NA	CASSPGLIGTTDTQYF	TGTGCCAGCAGCCCGGGACTTATAGGTACCACAGATACGCAGTATTTT
13	TRBV7-3	few	TRBJ2-1	NA	CASSLNDAARRFF	TGTGCCAGCAGCTTAAACGATGCGGCCAGAAGGTTCTTC
16	TRBV20-1	NA	TRBJ2-5	TRBD2	CSARSGTSGRVETQYF	TGCAGTGCTAGATCTGGGACTAGCGGGAGAGTGGAGACCCAGTACTTC
16	TRBV5-6	large	TRBJ2-3	NA	CASSSTGNTRTDTQYF	TGTGCCAGCAGCTCGACAGGCAATACTCGCACAGATACGCAGTATTTT
14	TRBV19	few	TRBJ2-3	TRBD1	CASNRGGNEDTQYF	TGTGCCAGTAATAGAGGGGGCAATGAAGATACGCAGTATTTT
15	TRBV7-9	NA	TRBJ1-1	NA	CASSLGQFGVTEAFF	TGTGCCAGCAGCTTAGGACAGTTCGGGGTCACTGAAGCTTTCTTT
16	TRBV15	medium-sized	TRBJ2-4	TRBD2	CATSRGVRDGGNIQYF	TGTGCCACCAGCAGAGGGGTCCGGGACGGGGGGAACATTCAGTACTTC
14	TRBV7-3	medium-sized	TRBJ1-2	TRBD1	CASRDPGQDYGYTF	TGTGCCAGCAGGGATCCGGGACAGGACTATGGCTACACCTTC